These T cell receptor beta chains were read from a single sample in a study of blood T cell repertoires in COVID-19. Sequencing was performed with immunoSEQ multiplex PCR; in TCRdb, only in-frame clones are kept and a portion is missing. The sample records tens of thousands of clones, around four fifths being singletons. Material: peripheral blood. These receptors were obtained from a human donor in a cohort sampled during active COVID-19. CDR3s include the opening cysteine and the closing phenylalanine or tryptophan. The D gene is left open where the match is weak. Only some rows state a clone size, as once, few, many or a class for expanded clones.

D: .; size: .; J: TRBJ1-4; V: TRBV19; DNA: TGTGCCAGTAGTATAGTTGAGGGGGAACTGTTTTTT; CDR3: CASSIVEGELFF
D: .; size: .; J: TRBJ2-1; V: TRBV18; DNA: TGTGCCAGCTCACGGGCCAGGGGGGAATTATCTACCAATGAGCAGTTCTTC; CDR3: CASSRARGELSTNEQFF
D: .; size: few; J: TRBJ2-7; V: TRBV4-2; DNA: TGTGCCAGCAGCCAGGACCAGGGATACGAGCAGTACTTC; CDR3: CASSQDQGYEQYF
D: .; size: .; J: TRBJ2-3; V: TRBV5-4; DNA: TGTGCCAGCACAGGGACAGATACGCAGTATTTT; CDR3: CASTGTDTQYF
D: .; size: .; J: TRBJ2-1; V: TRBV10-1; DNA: TGCGCCAGCAGTGAGTCGAGGCGGAGTCCCTACAATGAGCAGTTCTTC; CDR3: CASSESRRSPYNEQFF
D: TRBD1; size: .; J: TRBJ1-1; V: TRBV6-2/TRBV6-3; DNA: TGTGCCAGCAGTTACACAGGGGAACACACTGAAGCTTTCTTT; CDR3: CASSYTGEHTEAFF
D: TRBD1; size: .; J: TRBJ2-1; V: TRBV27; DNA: TGTGCCAGCAGTCCGACAGGGGTCCAGAGCTCCTACAATGAGCAGTTCTTC; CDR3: CASSPTGVQSSYNEQFF
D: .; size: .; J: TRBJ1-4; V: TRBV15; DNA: TGTGCCACCCGCGCGGGAGGGCACGATGAAAAACTGTTTTTT; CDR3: CATRAGGHDEKLFF
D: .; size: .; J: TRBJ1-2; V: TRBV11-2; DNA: TGTGCCAGCAGCTTAGGGAGTACGGGCTACACCTTC; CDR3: CASSLGSTGYTF
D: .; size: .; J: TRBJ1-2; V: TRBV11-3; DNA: TGTGCCAGCAGCGCAGATGGCTACACCTTC; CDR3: CASSADGYTF
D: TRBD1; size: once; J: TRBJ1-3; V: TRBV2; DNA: TGTGCCAGCCGACCCCCGACAGGGTCGGGAAACACCATATATTTT; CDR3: CASRPPTGSGNTIYF
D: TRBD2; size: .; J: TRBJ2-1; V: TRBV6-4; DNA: TGTGCCAGCAGTGACACCGCTGGGACTAGGCAGTTCTTC; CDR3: CASSDTAGTRQFF
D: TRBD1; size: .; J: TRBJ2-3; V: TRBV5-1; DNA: TGCGCCAGCAGCTTGGCGGGACAGGTGACAGATACGCAGTATTTT; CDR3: CASSLAGQVTDTQYF
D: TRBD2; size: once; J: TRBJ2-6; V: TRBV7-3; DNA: TGTGCCAGCAGCCTAACGGGGGGGCCCGGGGCCAACGTCCTGACTTTC; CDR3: CASSLTGGPGANVLTF
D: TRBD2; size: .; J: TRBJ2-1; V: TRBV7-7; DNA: TGTGCTAGCAGCTTAGGGTTGCTAGCGGGGGGGCCCCAGGAGCAGTTCTTC; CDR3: CASSLGLLAGGPQEQFF
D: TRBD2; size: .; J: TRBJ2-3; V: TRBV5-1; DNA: TGCGCCAGCAGCGGACTAGCGGGGGAGGATACGCAGTATTTT; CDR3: CASSGLAGEDTQYF
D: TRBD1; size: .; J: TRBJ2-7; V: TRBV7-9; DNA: TGTGCCAGCAGCTCTGGACAGGGTCCTCCCAACGAGCAGTACTTC; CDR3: CASSSGQGPPNEQYF
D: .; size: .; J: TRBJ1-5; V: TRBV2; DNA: TGTGCCAGCAGTGCTTTAGTTATCCAGCCCCAGCATTTT; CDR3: CASSALVIQPQHF
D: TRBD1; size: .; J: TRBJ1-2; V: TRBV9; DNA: TGTGCCAGCAGCGCCCTAGGGACAGGTAACCCTTATGGCTACACCTTC; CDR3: CASSALGTGNPYGYTF
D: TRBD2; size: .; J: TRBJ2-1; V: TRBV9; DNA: TGTGCCAGCAGCGTAAGTCCAGCGGGGGGAGCCTCCTACAATGAGCAGTTCTTC; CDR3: CASSVSPAGGASYNEQFF
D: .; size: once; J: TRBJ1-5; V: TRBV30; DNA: TGTGCCTGGCAGTCCACTAAACCCGGACCCCTCAGGGGCAATCAGCCCCAGCATTTT; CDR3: CAWQSTKPGPLRGNQPQHF
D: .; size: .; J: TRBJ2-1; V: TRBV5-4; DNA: TGTGCCAGCAGCTTGGAAGGACTGTTGAACAATGAGCAGTTCTTC; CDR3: CASSLEGLLNNEQFF
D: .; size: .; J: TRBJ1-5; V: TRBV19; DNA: TGTGCCAGTAGTGTCGACAGGACGAACAGCAATCAGCCCCAGCATTTT; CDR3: CASSVDRTNSNQPQHF